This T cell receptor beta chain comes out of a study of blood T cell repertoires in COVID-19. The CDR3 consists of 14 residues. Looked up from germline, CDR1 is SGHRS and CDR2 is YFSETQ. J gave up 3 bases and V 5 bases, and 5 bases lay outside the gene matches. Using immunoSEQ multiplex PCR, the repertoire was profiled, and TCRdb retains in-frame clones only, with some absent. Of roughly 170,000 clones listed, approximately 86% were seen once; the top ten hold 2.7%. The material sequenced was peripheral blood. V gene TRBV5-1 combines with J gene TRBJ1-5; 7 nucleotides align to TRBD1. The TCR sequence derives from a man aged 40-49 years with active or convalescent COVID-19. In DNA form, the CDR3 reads TGCGCCAGCAGGCCAGGGGGAGACAATCAGCCCCAGCATTTT. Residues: CASRPGGDNQPQHF. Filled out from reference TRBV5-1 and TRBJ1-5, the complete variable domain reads KAGVTQTPRYLIKTRGQQVTLSCSPISGHRSVSWYQQTPGQGLQFLFEYFSETQRNKGNFPGRFSGRQFSNSRSEMNVSTLELGDSALYLCASRPGGDNQPQHFGDGTRLSIL.